This T cell receptor beta chain was sequenced during a study of blood T cells in healthy people across ages. Study-wide results and limits: Compared with aged donors, long-lived donors showed fewer expanded clones, suggesting selection.

This clonotype was counted only a few times. Its cognate antigen is unknown. The use of a sample-barcoded 5' primer and a J-beta primer mix characterized a second PCR of roughly 6 to 11 cycles. TCRdb itself ran the 5' RACE reads through MiXCR, one entry per CDR3 protein. The sample includes more than 900,000 distinct CDR3 sequences, 25% seen only once; the top ten take less than 0.85%. This CDR3 spans 14 amino acids. The germline V gene encodes CDR1 WSHSY and CDR2 SAAADI. With 6 bases removed from V and 0 bases from J, the gap between germline ends came to 11 bases. These records were also assigned to another study, of T cells of mothers and their children. That work states: Healthy Caucasian mothers, a few in number, and their six children were the donors.

The clonotype originates from a girl aged 2 to 10 in good health. The sequencing sample was made of blood. This rearrangement joins TRBV10-2 to TRBJ1-1; a weak D match, TRBD1 (6 bases). The CDR3 DNA follows: TGCGCCAGCAGAGACAGGTGGATGAACACTGAAGCTTTCTTT. It translates to CASRDRWMNTEAFF.